The text below deals with one T cell receptor beta chain. This receptor's antigen is unknown. No base qualities exist here, and no much larger clone lies one base off it. These data are taken from a study of blood T cell repertoires in COVID-19 (dated by TCRdb to about 2020). In terms of the full investigation: The collaborator samples originated in the United States, Italy and Spain and spanned the acute and convalescent phases of COVID-19. The material from the prospective study consisted of cDNA or gDNA derived from T cells, B-cell-depleted T cells, or PBMCs. Deeply sampled blood TCRbeta repertoires from subjects exposed to, actively infected with, or recovered from COVID-19 were included in the dataset. The repertoires were released in a freely available public database intended as a resource for research on the immune response to SARS-CoV-2. Samples were obtained from the ongoing ImmuneRACE study (first 160 participants) and from over a thousand subjects provided by 6 global collaborators. A de-identified subject ID, COVID-19 status, age in years and sex were almost always included in the sample metadata. Where available, HLA class I and class II types were taken from metadata supplied by the sample provider and were not determined by assay-based typing. The research as a whole found: The amount of clinical and demographic metadata varied by source and participant and was provided uncurated.

The immunoSEQ Assay, a bias-controlled multiplex PCR, was used to amplify TCRbeta CDR3 regions from genomic DNA. The study's own analysis went as follows. Within the assay, amplification of reference gene primers was used to estimate how many nucleated cells each sample contained. To quantify the absolute abundance of each unique TCRbeta CDR3 rearrangement, sequence reads were collapsed and filtered. For each sample, productive Simpson clonality was calculated as the square root of Simpson's diversity index over productive rearrangements. Here the immuneACCESS table is served through TCRdb, limited to in-frame sequences with V and J called. Missing clones are a known gap in these copies; in checked studies unresolved V genes cover under half, and the rest lacks a known reason. That table gives V, J and clone size, and the DNA gave D and trimming. This sample has about 310,000 clones in its table, and roughly 91% of those were observed once. The ten largest make up about 8.4% of the sample.

In the prospective study, participants were roughly 18 to 100 years old, resided in fewer than 25 geographic areas of the United States, and were enrolled through a virtual design. In the prospective study, cohorts were assigned on the basis of participant-reported clinical history obtained from a screening survey and a study questionnaire. For ImmuneRACE Cohort 3, a participant was defined as recovered based on two consecutive negative NP/OP PCR tests, clearance by a healthcare professional, or resolution of symptoms. In the prospective study, mobile phlebotomists collected whole blood, serum and a nasopharyngeal or oropharyngeal swab from each participant. Over a roughly 2-month period, participants in the prospective study had the option of providing additional blood draws and questionnaires. Blood samples from the prospective study were shipped frozen or at room temperature prior to DNA extraction.

Reading from cysteine to phenylalanine, the CDR3 counts 15 amino acids. This entry keeps only the CDR3 DNA: 45 bases, framed from base 1. Looking up the germline V gene yields CDR1 SGHNT and CDR2 YENEEA. Trimming at the junction amounts to 0 bases on V and 1 base on J, and the germline ends lie 8 bases apart. The sequence came from a woman aged 25 to 39 who had recovered from COVID-19. Sequenced input: PBMCs or T cells enriched from blood (not recorded which). The receptor chain draws on TRBV11-3 and TRBJ2-3; TRBD1 might be the D gene, on 5 matching bases. Here is the DNA: TGTGCCAGCAGCTTAGAGGCGACAGGCACAGATACGCAGTATTTT. Its translation is CASSLEATGTDTQYF.